This T cell receptor (beta chain) was found in a study of blood T cell repertoires in COVID-19. The wider study: PBMCs, B-cell-depleted T cells, or T cells were the source of the cDNA or gDNA that made up the material.

The table lists this clone with a count of one. Authors' data handling: The authors estimated nucleated cell counts from reference gene primer amplification. The table came from immunoSEQ multiplex PCR; TCRdb's copy has only in-frame clones and leaves some out. V, J and clone size reflect that table, while D and trimming were determined from the DNA. The sample gives hundreds of thousands of clones, roughly 84% of which show up once; approximately 1.5% is in the top ten. This CDR3 spans 14 amino acids. V lost 3 bases and J lost 5; bases outside the gene matches: 6. Germline-derived CDR1 and CDR2 are LGHDT and YNNKEL (reference sequence).

The chain uses TRBV3-1 (or the pseudogene TRBV3-2) and TRBJ1-1; 7 bases are shared with TRBD1. Sequenced input: PBMCs or T cells enriched from blood (not recorded which). This sequence was found in a woman aged 18-30 years who had been exposed to COVID-19. The CDR3 DNA reads TGTGCCAGCAGCCACGGCACAGGGGAAACTGAAGCTTTCTTT. As protein: CASSHGTGETEAFF.